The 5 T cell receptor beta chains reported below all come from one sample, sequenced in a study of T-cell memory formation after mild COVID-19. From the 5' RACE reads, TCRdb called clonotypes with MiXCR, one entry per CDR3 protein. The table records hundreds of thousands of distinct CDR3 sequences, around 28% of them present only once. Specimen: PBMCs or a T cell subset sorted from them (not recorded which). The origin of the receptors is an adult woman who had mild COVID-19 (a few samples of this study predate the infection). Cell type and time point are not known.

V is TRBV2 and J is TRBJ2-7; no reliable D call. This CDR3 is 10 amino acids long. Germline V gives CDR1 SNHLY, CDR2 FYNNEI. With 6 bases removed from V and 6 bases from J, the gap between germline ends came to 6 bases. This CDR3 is CASSRGEQYF. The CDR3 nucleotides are TGTGCCAGCAGCCGCGGCGAGCAGTACTTC.

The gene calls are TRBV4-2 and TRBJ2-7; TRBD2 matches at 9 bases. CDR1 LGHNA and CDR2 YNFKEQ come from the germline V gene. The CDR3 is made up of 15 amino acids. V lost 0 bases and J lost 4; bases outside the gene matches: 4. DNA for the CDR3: TGTGCCAGCAGCCAAGAACGGCTAGCGGGGTACGAGCAGTACTTC. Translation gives CASSQERLAGYEQYF.

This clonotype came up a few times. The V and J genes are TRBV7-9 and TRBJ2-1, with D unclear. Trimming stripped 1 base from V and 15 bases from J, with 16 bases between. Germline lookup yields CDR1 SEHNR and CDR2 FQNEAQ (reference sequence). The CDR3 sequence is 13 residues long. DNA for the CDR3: TGTGCCAGCAGCTTAGTTGATGGAGTAGCCCTGTTCTTC. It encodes CASSLVDGVALFF.

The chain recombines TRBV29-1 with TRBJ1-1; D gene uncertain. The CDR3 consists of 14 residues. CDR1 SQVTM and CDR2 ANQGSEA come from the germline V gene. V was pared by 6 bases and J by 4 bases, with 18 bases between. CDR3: CSVVRRAEFTEAFF. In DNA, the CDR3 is TGCAGCGTCGTCAGACGGGCTGAGTTCACTGAAGCTTTCTTT.

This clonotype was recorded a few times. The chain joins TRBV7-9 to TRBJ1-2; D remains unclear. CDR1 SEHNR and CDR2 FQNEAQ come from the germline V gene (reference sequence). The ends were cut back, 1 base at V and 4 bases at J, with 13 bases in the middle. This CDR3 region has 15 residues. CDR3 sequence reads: CASSLGAAQTYGYTF. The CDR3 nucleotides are TGTGCCAGCAGCTTAGGCGCCGCGCAGACCTATGGCTACACCTTC.